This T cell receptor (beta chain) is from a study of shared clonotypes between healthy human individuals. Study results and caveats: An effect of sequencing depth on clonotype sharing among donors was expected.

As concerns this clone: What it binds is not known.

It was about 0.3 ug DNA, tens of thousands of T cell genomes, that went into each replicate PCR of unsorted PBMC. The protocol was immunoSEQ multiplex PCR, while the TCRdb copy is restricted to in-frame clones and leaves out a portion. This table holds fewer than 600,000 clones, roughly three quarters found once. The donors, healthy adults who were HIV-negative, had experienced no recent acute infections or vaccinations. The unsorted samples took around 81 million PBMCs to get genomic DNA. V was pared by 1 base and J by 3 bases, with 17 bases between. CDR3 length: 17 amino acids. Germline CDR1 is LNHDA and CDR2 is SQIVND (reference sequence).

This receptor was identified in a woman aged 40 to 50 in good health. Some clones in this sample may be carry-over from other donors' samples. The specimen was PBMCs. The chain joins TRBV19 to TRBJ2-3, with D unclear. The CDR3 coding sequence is TGTGCCAGTAGTATAGTCGGCCCAGAGGACGAGACAGATACGCAGTATTTT. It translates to CASSIVGPEDETDTQYF. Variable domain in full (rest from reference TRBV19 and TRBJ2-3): DGGITQSPKYLFRKEGQNVTLSCEQNLNHDAMYWYRQDPGQGLRLIYYSQIVNDFQKGDIAEGYSVSREKKESFPLTVTSAQKNPTAFYLCASSIVGPEDETDTQYFGPGTRLTVL.